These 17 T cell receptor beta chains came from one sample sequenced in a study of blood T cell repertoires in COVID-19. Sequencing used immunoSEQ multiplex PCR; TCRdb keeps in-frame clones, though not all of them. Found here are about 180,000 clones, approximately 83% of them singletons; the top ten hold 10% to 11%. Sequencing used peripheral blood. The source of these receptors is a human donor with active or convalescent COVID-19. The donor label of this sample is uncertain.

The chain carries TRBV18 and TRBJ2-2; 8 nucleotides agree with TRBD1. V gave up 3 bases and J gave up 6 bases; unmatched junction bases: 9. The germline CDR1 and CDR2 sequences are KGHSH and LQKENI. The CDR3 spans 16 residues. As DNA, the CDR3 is TGTGCCAGCTCACCCGGGACAGGTGTCGTTCCCGGGGAGCTGTTTTTT. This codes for CASSPGTGVVPGELFF.

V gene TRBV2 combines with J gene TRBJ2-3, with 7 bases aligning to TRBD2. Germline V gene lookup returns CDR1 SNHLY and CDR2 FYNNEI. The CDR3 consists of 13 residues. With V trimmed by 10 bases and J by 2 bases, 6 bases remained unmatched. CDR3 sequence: CATASGSTDTQYF. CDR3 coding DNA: TGTGCCACCGCTAGCGGATCCACAGATACGCAGTATTTT.

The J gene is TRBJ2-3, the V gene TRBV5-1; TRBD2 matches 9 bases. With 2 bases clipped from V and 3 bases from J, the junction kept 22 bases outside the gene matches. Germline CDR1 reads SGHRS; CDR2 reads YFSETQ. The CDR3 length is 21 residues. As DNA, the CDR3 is TGCGCCAGCAGCTTTACCCCCCCCTTGGGTAGCGGGAGCGGGGGAACAGATACGCAGTATTTT. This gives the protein CASSFTPPLGSGSGGTDTQYF.

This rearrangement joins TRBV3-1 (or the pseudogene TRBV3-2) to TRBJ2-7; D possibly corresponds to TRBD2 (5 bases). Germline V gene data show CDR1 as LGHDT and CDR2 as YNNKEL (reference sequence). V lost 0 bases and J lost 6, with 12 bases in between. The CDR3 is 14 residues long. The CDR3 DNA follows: TGTGCCAGCAGCCAAGATTACGGAGGTTTCGAGCAGTACTTC. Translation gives CASSQDYGGFEQYF.

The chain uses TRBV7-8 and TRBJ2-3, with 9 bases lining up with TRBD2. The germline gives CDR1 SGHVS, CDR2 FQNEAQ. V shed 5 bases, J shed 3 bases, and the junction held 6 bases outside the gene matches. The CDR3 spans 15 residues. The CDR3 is CASSRREGKTDTQYF. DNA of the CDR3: TGTGCCAGCAGCCGGCGGGAGGGAAAAACAGATACGCAGTATTTT. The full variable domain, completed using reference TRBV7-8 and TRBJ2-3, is GAGVSQSPRYKVAKRGQDVALRCDPISGHVSLFWYQQALGQGPEFLTYFQNEAQLDKSGLPSDRFFAERPEGSVSTLKIQRTQQEDSAVYLCASSRREGKTDTQYFGPGTRLTVL.

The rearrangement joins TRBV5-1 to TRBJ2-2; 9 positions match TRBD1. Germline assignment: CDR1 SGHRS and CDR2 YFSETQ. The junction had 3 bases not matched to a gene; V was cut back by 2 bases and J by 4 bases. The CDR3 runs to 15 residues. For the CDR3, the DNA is TGCGCCAGCAGCTTAACAGGGGGCTCCACCGGGGAGCTGTTTTTT. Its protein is CASSLTGGSTGELFF.

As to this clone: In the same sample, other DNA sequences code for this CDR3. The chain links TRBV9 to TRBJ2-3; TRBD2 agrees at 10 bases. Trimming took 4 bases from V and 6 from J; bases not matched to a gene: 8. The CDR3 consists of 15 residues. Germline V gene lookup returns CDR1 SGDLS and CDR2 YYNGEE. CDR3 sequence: CASSQELAGYDTQYF. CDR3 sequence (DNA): TGTGCCAGCAGCCAAGAACTAGCGGGATACGATACGCAGTATTTT. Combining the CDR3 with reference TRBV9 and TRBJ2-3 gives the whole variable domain DSGVTQTPKHLITATGQRVTLRCSPRSGDLSVYWYQQSLDQGLQFLIQYYNGEERAKGNILERFSAQQFPDLHSELNLSSLELGDSALYFCASSQELAGYDTQYFGPGTRLTVL.

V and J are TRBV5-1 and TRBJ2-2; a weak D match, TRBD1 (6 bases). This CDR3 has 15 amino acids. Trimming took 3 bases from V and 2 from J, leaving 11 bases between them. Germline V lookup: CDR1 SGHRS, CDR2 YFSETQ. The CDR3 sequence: CASSWKGDNTGELFF. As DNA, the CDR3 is TGCGCCAGCAGCTGGAAGGGGGATAACACCGGGGAGCTGTTTTTT.

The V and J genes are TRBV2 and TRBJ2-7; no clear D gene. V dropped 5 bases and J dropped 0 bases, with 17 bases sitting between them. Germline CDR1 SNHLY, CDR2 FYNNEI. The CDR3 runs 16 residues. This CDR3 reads CASSSFDGFFSYEQYF. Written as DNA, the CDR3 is TGTGCCAGCAGTTCCTTTGACGGGTTCTTCTCCTACGAGCAGTACTTC.

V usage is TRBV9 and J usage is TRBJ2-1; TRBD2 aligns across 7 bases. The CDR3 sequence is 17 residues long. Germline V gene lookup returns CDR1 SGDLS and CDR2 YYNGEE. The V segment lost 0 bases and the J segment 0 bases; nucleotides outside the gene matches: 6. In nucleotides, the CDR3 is TGTGCCAGCAGCGTAGACCAAAGCGGGGCCTCCTACAATGAGCAGTTCTTC. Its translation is CASSVDQSGASYNEQFF.

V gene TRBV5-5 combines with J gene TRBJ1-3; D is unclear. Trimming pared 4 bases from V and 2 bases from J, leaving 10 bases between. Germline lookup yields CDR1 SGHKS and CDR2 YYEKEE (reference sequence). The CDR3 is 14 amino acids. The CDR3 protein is CASSQVSTGNTIYF. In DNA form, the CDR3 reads TGTGCCAGCAGCCAGGTTTCCACTGGAAACACCATATATTTT. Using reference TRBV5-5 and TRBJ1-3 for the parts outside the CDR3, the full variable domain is DAGVTQSPTHLIKTRGQQVTLRCSPISGHKSVSWYQQVLGQGPQFIFQYYEKEERGRGNFPDRFSARQFPNYSSELNVNALLLGDSALYLCASSQVSTGNTIYFGEGSWLTVV.

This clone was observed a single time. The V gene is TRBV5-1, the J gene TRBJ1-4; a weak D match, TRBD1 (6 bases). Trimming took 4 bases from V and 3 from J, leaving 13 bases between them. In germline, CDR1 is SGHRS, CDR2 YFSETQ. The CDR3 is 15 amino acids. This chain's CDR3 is CASSEKGGSNEKLFF. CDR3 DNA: TGCGCCAGCAGCGAGAAAGGGGGTTCTAATGAAAAACTGTTTTTT. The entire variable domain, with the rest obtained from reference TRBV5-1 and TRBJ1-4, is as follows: KAGVTQTPRYLIKTRGQQVTLSCSPISGHRSVSWYQQTPGQGLQFLFEYFSETQRNKGNFPGRFSGRQFSNSRSEMNVSTLELGDSALYLCASSEKGGSNEKLFFGSGTQLSVL.

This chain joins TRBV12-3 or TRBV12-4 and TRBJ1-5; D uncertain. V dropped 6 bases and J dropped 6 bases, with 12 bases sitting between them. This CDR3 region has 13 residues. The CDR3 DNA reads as TGTGCCAGCAGCTTCACAGAGGGTCAGCCCCAGCATTTT. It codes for CASSFTEGQPQHF.

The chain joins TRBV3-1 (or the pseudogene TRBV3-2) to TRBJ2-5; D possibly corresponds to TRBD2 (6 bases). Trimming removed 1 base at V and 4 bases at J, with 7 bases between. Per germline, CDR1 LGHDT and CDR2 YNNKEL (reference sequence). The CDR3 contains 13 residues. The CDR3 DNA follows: TGTGCCAGCAGCCAAGGACTAGGAGAGACCCAGTACTTC. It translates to CASSQGLGETQYF.

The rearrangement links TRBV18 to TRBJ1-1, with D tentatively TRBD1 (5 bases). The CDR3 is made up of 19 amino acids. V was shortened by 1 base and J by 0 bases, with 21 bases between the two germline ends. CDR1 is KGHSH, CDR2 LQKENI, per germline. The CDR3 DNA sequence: TGTGCCAGCTCACCACAATGGAAACGCATGACAGCTCTGAACACTGAAGCTTTCTTT. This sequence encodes CASSPQWKRMTALNTEAFF. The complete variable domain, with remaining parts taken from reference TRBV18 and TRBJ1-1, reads NAGVMQNPRHLVRRRGQEARLRCSPMKGHSHVYWYRQLPEEGLKFMVYLQKENIIDESGMPKERFSAEFPKEGPSILRIQQVVRGDSAAYFCASSPQWKRMTALNTEAFFGQGTRLTVV.

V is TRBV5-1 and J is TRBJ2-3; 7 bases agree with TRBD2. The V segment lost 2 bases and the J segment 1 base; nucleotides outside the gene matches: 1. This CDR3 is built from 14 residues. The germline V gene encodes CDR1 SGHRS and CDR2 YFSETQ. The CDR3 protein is CASSFRGGTDTQYF. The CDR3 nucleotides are TGCGCCAGCAGCTTCCGGGGGGGCACAGATACGCAGTATTTT.

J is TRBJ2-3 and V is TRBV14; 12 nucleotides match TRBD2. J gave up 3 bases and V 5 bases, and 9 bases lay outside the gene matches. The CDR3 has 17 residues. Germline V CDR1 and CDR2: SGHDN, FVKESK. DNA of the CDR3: TGTGCCAGCAGCTTCAGAACTAGCGGGGGGCGAACAGATACGCAGTATTTT. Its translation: CASSFRTSGGRTDTQYF.